This T cell receptor beta chain was found in a study of cytomegalovirus exposure and HLA in healthy donors. Notes on the study in general: As a later analysis revealed, the rate of TCR association differed by HLA locus, with DRB1 most and HLA-C fewest. Immune exposure information available was restricted to CMV serostatus.

In this sample, this clone turned up a few times. Its target is unknown. Both 60 Vbeta primers and 13 Jbeta primers went into the PCR. Using immunoSEQ multiplex PCR, the repertoire was profiled, and TCRdb retains in-frame clones only, with some absent. The data hold tens of thousands of clones, with around a tenth observed a single time. Germline V gene sequence: CDR1 MNHNY, CDR2 SVGAGI (reference sequence). V shed 6 bases, J shed 5 bases, and the junction held 10 bases outside the gene matches. This CDR3 comprises 15 residues. Sequencing used PBMCs. This receptor was identified in a man in his sixties in good health and CMV-seropositive. The chain combines TRBV6-6 with TRBJ2-3; 8 nucleotides line up with TRBD2. The CDR3 reads CASRNSGDAGDTQYF. CDR3 sequence (DNA): TGTGCCAGCAGGAATAGCGGGGATGCCGGAGATACGCAGTATTTT.